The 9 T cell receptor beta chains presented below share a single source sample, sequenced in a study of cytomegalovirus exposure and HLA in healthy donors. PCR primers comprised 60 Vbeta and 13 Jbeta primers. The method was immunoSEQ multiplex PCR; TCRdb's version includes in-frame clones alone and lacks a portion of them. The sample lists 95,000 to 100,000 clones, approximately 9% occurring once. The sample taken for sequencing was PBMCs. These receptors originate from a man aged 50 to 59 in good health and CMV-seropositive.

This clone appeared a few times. The CDR3 protein is CASSLGSGQHNEQFF. DNA of the CDR3: TGTGCCAGCAGTTTAGGTAGCGGGCAACACAATGAGCAGTTCTTC. The genes are TRBV28 and TRBJ2-1, with 7 bases fitting TRBD2. CDR1 is MDHEN, CDR2 SYDVKM, per germline. The V gene end was trimmed by 2 bases and the J gene end by 5 bases; junction bases not matched to a gene: 6. This CDR3 has 15 amino acids.

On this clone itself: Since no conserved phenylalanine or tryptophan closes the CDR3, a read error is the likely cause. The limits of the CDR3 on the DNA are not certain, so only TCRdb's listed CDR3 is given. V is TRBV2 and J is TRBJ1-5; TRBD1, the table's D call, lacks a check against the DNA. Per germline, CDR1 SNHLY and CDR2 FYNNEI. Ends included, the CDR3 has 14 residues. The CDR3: CASTPDRGNQPKHL.

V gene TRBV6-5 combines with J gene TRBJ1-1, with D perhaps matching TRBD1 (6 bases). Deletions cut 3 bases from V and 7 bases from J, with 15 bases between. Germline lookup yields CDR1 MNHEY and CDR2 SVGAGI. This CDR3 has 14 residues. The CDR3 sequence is CASSYRQGWSEAFF. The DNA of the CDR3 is TGTGCCAGCAGTTATAGGCAGGGGTGGAGTGAAGCTTTCTTT.

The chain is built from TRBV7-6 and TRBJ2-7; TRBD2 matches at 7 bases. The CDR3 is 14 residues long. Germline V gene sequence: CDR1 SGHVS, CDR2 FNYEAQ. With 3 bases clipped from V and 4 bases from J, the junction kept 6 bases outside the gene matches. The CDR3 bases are TGTGCCAGCAGCTTGATAGCGGGCCTTTACGAGCAGTACTTC. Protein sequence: CASSLIAGLYEQYF.

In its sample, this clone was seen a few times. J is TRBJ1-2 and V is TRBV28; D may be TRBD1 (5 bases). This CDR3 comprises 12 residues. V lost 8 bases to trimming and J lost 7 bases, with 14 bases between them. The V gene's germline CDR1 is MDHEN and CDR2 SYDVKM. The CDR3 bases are TGTGCCAGCGGCAGGGCTGTCAGTGGCTACACCTTC. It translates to CASGRAVSGYTF.

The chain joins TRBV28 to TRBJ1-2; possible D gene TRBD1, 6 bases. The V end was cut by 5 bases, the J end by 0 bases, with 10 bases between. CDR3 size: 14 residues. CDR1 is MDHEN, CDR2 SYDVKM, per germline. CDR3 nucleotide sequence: TGTGCCAGCAGTACAGGGACATCTAACTATGGCTACACCTTC. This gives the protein CASSTGTSNYGYTF.

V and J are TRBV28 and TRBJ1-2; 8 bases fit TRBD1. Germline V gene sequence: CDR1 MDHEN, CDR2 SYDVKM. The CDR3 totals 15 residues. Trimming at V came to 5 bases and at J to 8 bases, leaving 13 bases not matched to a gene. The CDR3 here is CASSRQGSLREGYTF. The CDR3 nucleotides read TGTGCCAGCAGTCGACAGGGGTCCCTAAGAGAAGGCTACACCTTC.

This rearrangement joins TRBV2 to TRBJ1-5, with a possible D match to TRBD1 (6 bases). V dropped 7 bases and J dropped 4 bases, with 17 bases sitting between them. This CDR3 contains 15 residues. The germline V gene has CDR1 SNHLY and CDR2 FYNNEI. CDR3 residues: CASKKEDRRNQPQHF. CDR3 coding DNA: TGTGCCAGCAAGAAGGAAGACAGGAGAAATCAGCCCCAGCATTTT.

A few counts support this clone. The CDR3 loop reads CASSLGPTSGFGETQYF. For the CDR3, the DNA is TGTGCCAGCAGCTTAGGGCCAACTAGCGGGTTTGGAGAGACCCAGTACTTC. The rearrangement joins TRBV7-6 to TRBJ2-5; 9 bases align to TRBD2. There are 17 residues in the CDR3. Germline CDR1 reads SGHVS; CDR2 reads FNYEAQ. Unmatched junction bases numbered 10, after V lost 1 base and J lost 4 bases.